This T cell receptor (beta chain) was found in a study of blood T cell repertoires in COVID-19. Whole-study context: Italy, Spain and the United States were the sources of the convalescent and acute COVID-19 samples. PBMCs, B-cell-depleted T cells, or T cells were the source of the cDNA or gDNA that made up the material.

The V gene's germline CDR1 is SGHVS and CDR2 FNYEAQ. This CDR3 region has 17 residues. V was pared by 5 bases and J by 8 bases, with 11 bases of the junction left unmatched. In the study's own analysis: Reference gene primer amplification gave nucleated cell count estimates. TCRdb's table, derived via immunoSEQ multiplex PCR, lists solely in-frame clones and lacks some. That table furnishes V, J and clone size, whereas the DNA furnished D and trimming. Among about 240,000 clones, around four fifths were seen once, and the ten largest hold 9.5% to 15%. This clone showed up just a few times. The sequencing sample was made of peripheral blood. The sequence derives from a woman aged 60-70 years with active or convalescent COVID-19. The chain combines TRBV7-6 with TRBJ2-1, with 14 bases that match TRBD2. In DNA, the CDR3 is TGTGCCAGCAGCGCCCGCCCGGGACTAGCGGGGGCCGATGAGCAGTTCTTC. It encodes CASSARPGLAGADEQFF.